The entry below describes one TCR beta chain. The data stem from a study of T cell changes during pregnancy in multiple sclerosis. Method: immunoSEQ multiplex PCR; TCRdb's copy keeps in-frame clones and lacks some. Of some 50,000 clones in the sample, around 90% are singletons; the top ten hold around 1.6%. Germline CDR1 is SGHDN and CDR2 is FVKESK. CDR3 length: 16 residues. The V and J ends lost 0 bases and 15 bases, in that order; junction bases with no gene match: 10. V gene TRBV14 combines with J gene TRBJ2-1; 14 positions match TRBD2. The specimen comprised peripheral blood, sampled in the first trimester of pregnancy. The TCR sequence derives from a female donor in good health, enrolled as a control in a pregnancy study. The CDR3 region is CASSQEGGLAGGYPFF. The CDR3 DNA reads as TGTGCCAGCAGCCAAGAAGGTGGACTAGCGGGGGGATATCCGTTCTTC.